This entry describes one T cell receptor beta chain. V trimming: 7 bases; J trimming: 8 bases; junction bases outside the gene matches: 16. The CDR3 is 15 amino acids. CDR1 MDHEN and CDR2 SYDVKM come from the germline V gene. As processed by the authors: Reference gene primer amplification in the assay estimated nucleated cell counts. Generated by immunoSEQ multiplex PCR, the TCRdb table keeps only in-frame clones and is missing some. From that table come the V and J calls and clone size; the DNA was used to work out D and trimming. The sample consists of some 330,000 clones, roughly 90% of them appearing once. These data come from a study of blood T cell repertoires in COVID-19. Study at large: The study drew acute and convalescent COVID-19 samples from the United States, Italy and Spain. Sources were T cells, B-cell-depleted T cells, or PBMCs; the material itself was cDNA or gDNA.

This TCR was recovered from a woman between 45 and 65 years old with active or convalescent COVID-19. This chain joins TRBV28 and TRBJ2-7, with 8 bases fitting TRBD2. Sequenced sample: peripheral blood. CDR3 region: CASITPGTSFPKQYF. For the CDR3, the DNA is TGTGCCAGCATCACGCCCGGGACTAGTTTCCCCAAGCAGTACTTC.